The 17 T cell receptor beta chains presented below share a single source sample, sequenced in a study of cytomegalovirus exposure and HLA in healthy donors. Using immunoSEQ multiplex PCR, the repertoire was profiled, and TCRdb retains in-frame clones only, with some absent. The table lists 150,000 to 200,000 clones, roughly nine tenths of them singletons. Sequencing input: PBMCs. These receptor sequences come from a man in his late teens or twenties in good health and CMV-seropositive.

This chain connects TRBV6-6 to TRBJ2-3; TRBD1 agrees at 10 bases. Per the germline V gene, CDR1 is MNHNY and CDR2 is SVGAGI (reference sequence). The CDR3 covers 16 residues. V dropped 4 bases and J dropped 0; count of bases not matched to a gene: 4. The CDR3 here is CASSWRDRGSTDTQYF. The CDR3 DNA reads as TGTGCCAGCAGTTGGCGGGACAGGGGCAGCACAGATACGCAGTATTTT.

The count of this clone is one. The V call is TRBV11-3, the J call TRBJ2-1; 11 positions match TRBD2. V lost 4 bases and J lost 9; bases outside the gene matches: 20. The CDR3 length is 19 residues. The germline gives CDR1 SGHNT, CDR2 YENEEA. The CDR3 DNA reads TGTGCCAGCAGCTCCACAGGGCTAGCGGGAGGCCCTACATCTAGTGAGCAGTTCTTC. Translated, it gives CASSSTGLAGGPTSSEQFF.

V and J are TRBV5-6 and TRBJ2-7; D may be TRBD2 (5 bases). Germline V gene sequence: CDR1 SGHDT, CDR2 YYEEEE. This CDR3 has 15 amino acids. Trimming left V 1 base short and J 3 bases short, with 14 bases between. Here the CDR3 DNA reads TGTGCCAGCAGCTTGTGGTACGGGAACAGCTACGAGCAGTACTTC. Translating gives CASSLWYGNSYEQYF.

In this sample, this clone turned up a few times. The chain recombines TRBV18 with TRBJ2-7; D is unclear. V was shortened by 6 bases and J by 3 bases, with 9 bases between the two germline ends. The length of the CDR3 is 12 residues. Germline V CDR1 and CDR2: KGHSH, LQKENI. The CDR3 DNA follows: TGTGCCAGCTCGACACAAAACTACGAGCAGTACTTC. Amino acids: CASSTQNYEQYF.

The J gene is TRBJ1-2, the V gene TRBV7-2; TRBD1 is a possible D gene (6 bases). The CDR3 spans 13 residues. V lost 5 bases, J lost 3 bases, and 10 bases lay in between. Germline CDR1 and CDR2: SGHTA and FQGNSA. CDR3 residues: CASSPTGYYGYTF. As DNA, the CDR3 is TGTGCCAGCAGCCCTACAGGGTACTATGGCTACACCTTC.

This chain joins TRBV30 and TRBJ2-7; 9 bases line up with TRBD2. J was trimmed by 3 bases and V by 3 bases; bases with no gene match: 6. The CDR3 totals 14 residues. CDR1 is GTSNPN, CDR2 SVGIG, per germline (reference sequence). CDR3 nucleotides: TGTGCCTGGAGGCCACTAGCGGGCCGCTACGAGCAGTACTTC. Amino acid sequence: CAWRPLAGRYEQYF.

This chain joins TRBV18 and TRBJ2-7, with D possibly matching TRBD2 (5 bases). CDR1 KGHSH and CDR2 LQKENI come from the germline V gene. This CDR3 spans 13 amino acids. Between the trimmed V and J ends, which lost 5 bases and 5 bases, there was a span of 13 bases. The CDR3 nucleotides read TGTGCCAGCTCATACGACAAGAGGGACGAGCAGTACTTC. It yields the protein CASSYDKRDEQYF.

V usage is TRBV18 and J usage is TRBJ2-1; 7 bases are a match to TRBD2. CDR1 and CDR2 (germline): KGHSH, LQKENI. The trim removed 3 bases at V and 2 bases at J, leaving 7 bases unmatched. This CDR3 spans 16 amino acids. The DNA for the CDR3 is TGTGCCAGCTCACCCTCCCCCGCGGGGGCCTACAATGAGCAGTTCTTC. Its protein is CASSPSPAGAYNEQFF.

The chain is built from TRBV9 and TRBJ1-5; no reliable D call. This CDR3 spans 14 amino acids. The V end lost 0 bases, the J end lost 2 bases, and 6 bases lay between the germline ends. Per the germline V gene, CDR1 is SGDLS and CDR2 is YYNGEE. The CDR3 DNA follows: TGTGCCAGCAGCGTAGTGGAGGGCAATCAGCCCCAGCATTTT. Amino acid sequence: CASSVVEGNQPQHF.

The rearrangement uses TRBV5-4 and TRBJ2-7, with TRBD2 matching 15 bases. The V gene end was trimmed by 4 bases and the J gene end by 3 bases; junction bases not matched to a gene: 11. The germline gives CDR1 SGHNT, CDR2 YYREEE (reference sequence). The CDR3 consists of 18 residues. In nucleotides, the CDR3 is TGTGCCAGCAGCGCCGGACTAGCGGGAGGGCCTCGTTTCTACGAGCAGTACTTC. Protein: CASSAGLAGGPRFYEQYF.

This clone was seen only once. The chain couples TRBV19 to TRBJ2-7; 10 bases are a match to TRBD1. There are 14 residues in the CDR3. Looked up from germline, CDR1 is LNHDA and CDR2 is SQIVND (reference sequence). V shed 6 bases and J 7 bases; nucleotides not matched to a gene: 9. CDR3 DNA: TGTGCCAGTAGATCCCGGGACAGGGGTCGAGAGCAGTACTTC. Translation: CASRSRDRGREQYF.

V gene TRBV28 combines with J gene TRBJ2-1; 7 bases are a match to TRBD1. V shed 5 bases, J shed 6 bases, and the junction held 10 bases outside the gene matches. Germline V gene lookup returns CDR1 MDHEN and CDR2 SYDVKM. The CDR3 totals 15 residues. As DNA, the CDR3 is TGTGCCAGCAGTCCGAGACAGGGAAAAGTCAATGAGCAGTTCTTC. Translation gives CASSPRQGKVNEQFF.

The CDR3 DNA follows: TGTGCCAGCAGCCGAATGACTAGTTCGAATGAGCAGTTCTTC. Encoded protein: CASSRMTSSNEQFF. The V call is TRBV7-6, the J call TRBJ2-1; perhaps TRBD2 as D (6 bases). From germline, CDR1 is SGHVS and CDR2 FNYEAQ. V was trimmed by 5 bases and J by 7 bases, leaving 15 bases between them. CDR3 length: 14 residues.

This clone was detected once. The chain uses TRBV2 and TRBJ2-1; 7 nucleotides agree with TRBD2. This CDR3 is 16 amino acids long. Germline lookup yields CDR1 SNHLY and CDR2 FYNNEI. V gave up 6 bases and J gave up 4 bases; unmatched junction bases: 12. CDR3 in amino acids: CASRAGRGGGYNEQFF. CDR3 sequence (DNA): TGTGCCAGCAGAGCGGGACGGGGAGGAGGGTACAATGAGCAGTTCTTC.

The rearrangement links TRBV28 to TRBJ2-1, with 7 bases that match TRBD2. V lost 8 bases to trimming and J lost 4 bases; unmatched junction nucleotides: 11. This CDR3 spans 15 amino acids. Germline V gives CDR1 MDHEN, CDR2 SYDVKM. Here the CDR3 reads CASLFGTTKYNEQFF. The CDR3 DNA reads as TGTGCCAGCCTATTCGGGACTACCAAATACAATGAGCAGTTCTTC. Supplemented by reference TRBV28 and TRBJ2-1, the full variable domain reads DVKVTQSSRYLVKRTGEKVFLECVQDMDHENMFWYRQDPGLGLRLIYFSYDVKMKEKGDIPEGYSVSREKKERFSLILESASTNQTSMYLCASLFGTTKYNEQFFGPGTRLTVL.

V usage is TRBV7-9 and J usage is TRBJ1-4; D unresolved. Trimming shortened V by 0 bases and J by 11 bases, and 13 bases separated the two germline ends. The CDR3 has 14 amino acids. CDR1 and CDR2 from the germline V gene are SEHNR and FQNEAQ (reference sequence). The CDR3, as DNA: TGTGCCAGCAGCTTAGCAGGAGGAATGTGGAAACTGTTTTTT. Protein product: CASSLAGGMWKLFF.

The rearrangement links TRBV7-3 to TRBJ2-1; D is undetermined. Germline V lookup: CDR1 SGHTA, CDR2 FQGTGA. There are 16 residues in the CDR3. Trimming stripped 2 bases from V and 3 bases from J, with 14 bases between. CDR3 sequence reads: CASSLGATRDYNEQFF. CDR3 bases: TGTGCCAGCAGCTTAGGAGCAACTCGAGACTACAATGAGCAGTTCTTC.